The next 17 T cell receptor beta chains were all read from a single sample in a study of beta chain features in type 1 diabetes. Their recognized antigens are unknown. Every bit of the isolated RNA underwent reverse transcription, so sequencing read expressed TCRB transcripts. The method was immunoSEQ multiplex PCR; TCRdb's version includes in-frame clones alone and lacks a portion of them. The sample comprises under 250,000 clones, roughly 13% of which are singletons, and 0.015% to 0.02% rests with the top ten. Regarding the study as a whole: TCRB CDR3 length was moderately but significantly reduced in all four CD4+ subsets of Type 1 diabetes patients.

The sample comprised naive CD4+ T cells from blood. The source of these receptors is a man younger than 40 with type 1 diabetes.

The chain carries TRBV7-9 and TRBJ2-5; D not certain. CDR1 is SEHNR and CDR2 is FQNEAQ in the germline V gene (reference sequence). This CDR3 comprises 12 residues. Trimming pared 5 bases from V and 5 bases from J, leaving 9 bases between. The CDR3 nucleotides read TGTGCCAGCAGCGTCGGTCCGGAGACCCAGTACTTC. Its translation is CASSVGPETQYF.

This clone was observed a few times. Its ends do not fully match the called genes, so a read error is possible. V and J are TRBV4-1 and TRBJ1-2; 10 nucleotides match TRBD1. CDR1 is MGHRA and CDR2 is YSYEKL in the germline V gene. The CDR3 sequence is 18 residues long. CDR3 coding DNA: TGCGCCAGCAGACAAGTGAGGGACAGGGGATCTCCTAACTATGGCTACACCTTC. Translating it yields CASRQVRDRGSPNYGYTF.

In its sample, this clone was seen a few times. The chain recombines TRBV6-1 with TRBJ2-1; 12 positions agree with TRBD2. CDR1 is MNHNS, CDR2 SASEGT, per germline. The V and J ends lost 1 base and 5 bases, in that order; junction bases with no gene match: 0. The CDR3 runs 15 residues. CDR3 amino acids: CASSEGTSGDNEQFF. The CDR3 bases are TGTGCCAGCAGTGAAGGGACTAGCGGGGACAATGAGCAGTTCTTC.

The J gene is TRBJ1-4, the V gene TRBV7-9; weak D call: TRBD1 (5 bases). Per germline, CDR1 SEHNR and CDR2 FQNEAQ (reference sequence). V lost 5 bases and J lost 5, with 15 bases in between. This CDR3 spans 15 amino acids. CDR3 sequence reads: CASSEGTKSNEKLFF. The CDR3 region has the DNA TGTGCCAGCAGCGAAGGGACTAAGTCGAATGAAAAACTGTTTTTT. Combining the CDR3 with reference TRBV7-9 and TRBJ1-4 gives the whole variable domain DTGVSQNPRHKITKRGQNVTFRCDPISEHNRLYWYRQTLGQGPEFLTYFQNEAQLEKSRLLSDRFSAERPKGSFSTLEIQRTEQGDSAMYLCASSEGTKSNEKLFFGSGTQLSVL.

This clone was detected only a few times. The chain links TRBV6-5 to TRBJ2-7; 9 bases align to TRBD1. CDR1 MNHEY and CDR2 SVGAGI come from the germline V gene. This CDR3 comprises 13 residues. J lost 3 bases, V lost 6 bases, and 3 bases had no gene match. The CDR3 is CASRETGGYEQYF. The CDR3 DNA reads as TGTGCCAGCAGGGAGACAGGGGGCTACGAGCAGTACTTC.

This clone was observed a few times. V and J are TRBV6-6 and TRBJ2-2; a possible D gene is TRBD1 (5 bases). Trimming took 5 bases from V and 2 from J, leaving 9 bases between them. Germline values: CDR1 MNHNY, CDR2 SVGAGI (reference sequence). The CDR3 totals 14 residues. The CDR3 sequence is CASSETVNTGELFF. The CDR3 bases are TGTGCCAGCAGTGAGACAGTTAACACCGGGGAGCTGTTTTTT.

CDR3 sequence reads: CSVVQQLGRNTEAFF. Here the CDR3 DNA reads TGCAGCGTTGTGCAACAGTTGGGGAGAAACACTGAAGCTTTCTTT. V gene TRBV29-1 combines with J gene TRBJ1-1; the D is unclear. Trimming removed 4 bases at V and 2 bases at J, with 17 bases between. Germline-derived CDR1 and CDR2 are SQVTM and ANQGSEA. There are 15 residues in the CDR3.

This clone appeared a few times. The gene calls are TRBV4-2 and TRBJ2-2; TRBD2 agrees at 14 bases. CDR1 is LGHNA and CDR2 is YNFKEQ in the germline V gene. The junction had 9 bases not matched to a gene; V was cut back by 1 base and J by 5 bases. The CDR3 has 19 residues. CDR3 DNA: TGTGCCAGCAGCCAAGGCGGACTAGCGGGAGGCGGAGGGACCGGGGAGCTGTTTTTT. It is translated as CASSQGGLAGGGGTGELFF.

The CDR3 nucleotides read TGTGCCAGCAGTCTTGACAGACTCTCGAACACTGAAGCTTTCTTT. Translation: CASSLDRLSNTEAFF. V and J are TRBV6-5 and TRBJ1-1, with a weak D call TRBD1 (5 bases). The germline V gene encodes CDR1 MNHEY and CDR2 SVGAGI. Trimming took 5 bases from V and 1 from J, leaving 14 bases between them. This CDR3 region has 15 residues.

This clone was detected only a few times. This rearrangement joins TRBV5-1 to TRBJ2-3; tentatively, D is TRBD2 (6 bases). Between the trimmed V and J ends, which lost 4 bases and 3 bases, there was a span of 15 bases. The CDR3 contains 15 residues. Germline CDR1 SGHRS, CDR2 YFSETQ. This chain's CDR3 is CASSVGGGATDTQYF. DNA for the CDR3: TGCGCCAGCAGCGTTGGAGGCGGGGCGACAGATACGCAGTATTTT. Full variable domain (remainder filled in from reference TRBV5-1 and TRBJ2-3): KAGVTQTPRYLIKTRGQQVTLSCSPISGHRSVSWYQQTPGQGLQFLFEYFSETQRNKGNFPGRFSGRQFSNSRSEMNVSTLELGDSALYLCASSVGGGATDTQYFGPGTRLTVL.

This clone has a handful of counts. The chain is built from TRBV9 and TRBJ2-2, with 7 bases aligning to TRBD2. V lost 7 bases to trimming and J lost 1 base; unmatched junction nucleotides: 10. Germline lookup yields CDR1 SGDLS and CDR2 YYNGEE. The length of the CDR3 is 16 residues. DNA of the CDR3: TGTGCCAGCGGGGGGGGTCCGGGGTTGAACACCGGGGAGCTGTTTTTT. Translated: CASGGGPGLNTGELFF.

This clone was detected a few times. V is TRBV5-4 and J is TRBJ1-4, with D perhaps TRBD1 (5 bases). The CDR3 sequence is 14 residues long. Trimming removed 3 bases from V and 12 bases from J, with 18 bases in between. Per the germline V gene, CDR1 is SGHNT and CDR2 is YYREEE (reference sequence). Here the CDR3 reads CASSSQGGDGELFF. DNA for the CDR3: TGTGCCAGCAGCTCCCAGGGTGGGGATGGGGAACTGTTTTTT.

The chain links TRBV6-1 to TRBJ1-1; TRBD1 matches 7 bases. Germline V gene data show CDR1 as MNHNS and CDR2 as SASEGT. The CDR3 length is 11 residues. Unmatched junction bases numbered 5, after V lost 6 bases and J lost 10 bases. The DNA of the CDR3 is TGTGCCAGCAGCGACAGGGAGAGAGCTTTCTTT. This gives the protein CASSDRERAFF.

This clone came up a few times. The chain links TRBV10-3 to TRBJ2-7; 11 bases fit TRBD1. Germline V gives CDR1 ENHRY, CDR2 SYGVKD. The length of the CDR3 is 14 residues. After removal of 5 bases from V and 2 bases from J, the junction contained 2 bases not matched to a gene. CDR3 bases: TGTGCCATCAGTCCGGGACAGGGGGCCTACGAGCAGTACTTC. This codes for CAISPGQGAYEQYF.

In regard to this clone: The sample has other DNA sequences that encode this CDR3 too. The chain recombines TRBV6-5 with TRBJ1-1, with D maybe TRBD1 (5 bases). CDR1 and CDR2 (germline): MNHEY, SVGAGI. The CDR3 extends over 13 amino acids. Trimming stripped 5 bases from V and 1 base from J, with 8 bases between. In DNA, the CDR3 is TGTGCCAGCAGTCGGCAGGGGAACACTGAAGCTTTCTTT. It encodes CASSRQGNTEAFF.

V is TRBV5-4 and J is TRBJ2-7, with 7 bases that match TRBD1. With V trimmed by 7 bases and J by 2 bases, 9 bases remained unmatched. The germline V gene has CDR1 SGHNT and CDR2 YYREEE (reference sequence). CDR3 size: 14 residues. The CDR3 sequence is CASENPDRPYEQYF. The DNA of the CDR3 is TGTGCCAGCGAGAACCCGGACAGGCCCTACGAGCAGTACTTC.

The gene calls are TRBV5-4 and TRBJ2-5; 10 nucleotides line up with TRBD2. J was trimmed by 3 bases and V by 5 bases; bases with no gene match: 4. The CDR3 has 14 residues. CDR1 and CDR2 (germline): SGHNT, YYREEE (reference sequence). CDR3 sequence (DNA): TGTGCCAGCAGTCCTAGCGGGGGAGAAGAGACCCAGTACTTC. Translation: CASSPSGGEETQYF.